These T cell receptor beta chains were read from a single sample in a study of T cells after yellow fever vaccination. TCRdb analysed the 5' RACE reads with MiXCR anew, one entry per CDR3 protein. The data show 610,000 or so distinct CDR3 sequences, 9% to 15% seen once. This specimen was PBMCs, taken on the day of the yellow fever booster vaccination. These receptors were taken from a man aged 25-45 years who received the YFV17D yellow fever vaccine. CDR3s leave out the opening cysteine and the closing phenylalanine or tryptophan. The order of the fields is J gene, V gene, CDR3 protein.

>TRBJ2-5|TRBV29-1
SVARSQETQY
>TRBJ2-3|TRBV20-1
TGDGGSTDTQY
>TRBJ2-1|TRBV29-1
SVEEGTGVGEQF
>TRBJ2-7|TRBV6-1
ASGRDRSYEQY
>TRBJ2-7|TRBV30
AWVPGLAASGQY
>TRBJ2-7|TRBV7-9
ASSLQGLNEQY
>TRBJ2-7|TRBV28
ASSPTPGTGAYEQY
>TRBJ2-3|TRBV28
ASRLDRGSTQY
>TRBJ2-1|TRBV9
ASSVRQGFFNEQF
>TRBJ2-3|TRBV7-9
AIPRGGATDTQY
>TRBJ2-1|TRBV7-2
ASSRLAMTTNEQF
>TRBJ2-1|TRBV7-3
ASSPTGGSYNEQF
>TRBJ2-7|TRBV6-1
ASSQGDRVIEQY
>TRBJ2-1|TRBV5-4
ASSFLGGRANEQF
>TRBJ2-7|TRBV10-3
AIGQGPDRYEQY
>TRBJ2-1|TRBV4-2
ASSHLDRVASGPYNEQF